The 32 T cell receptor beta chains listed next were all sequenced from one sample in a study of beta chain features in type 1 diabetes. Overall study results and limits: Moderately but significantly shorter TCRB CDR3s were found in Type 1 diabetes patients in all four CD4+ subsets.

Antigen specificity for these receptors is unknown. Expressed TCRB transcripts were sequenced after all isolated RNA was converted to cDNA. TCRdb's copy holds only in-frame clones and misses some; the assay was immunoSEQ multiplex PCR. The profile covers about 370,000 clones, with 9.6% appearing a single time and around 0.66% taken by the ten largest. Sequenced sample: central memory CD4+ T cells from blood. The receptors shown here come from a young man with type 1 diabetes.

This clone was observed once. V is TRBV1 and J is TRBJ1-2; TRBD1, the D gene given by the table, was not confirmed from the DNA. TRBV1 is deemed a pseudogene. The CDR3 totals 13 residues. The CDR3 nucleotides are TGCACCAGCAGCCCACCGGACAGGGGTGGCTACACCTTC. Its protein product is CTSSPPDRGGYTF.

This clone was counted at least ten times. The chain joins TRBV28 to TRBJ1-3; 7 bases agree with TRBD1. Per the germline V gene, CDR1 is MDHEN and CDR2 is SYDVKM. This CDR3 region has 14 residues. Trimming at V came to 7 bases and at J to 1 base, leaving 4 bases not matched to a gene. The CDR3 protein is CASNRGGSGNTIYF. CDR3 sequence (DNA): TGTGCCAGCAACAGGGGAGGGTCTGGAAACACCATATATTTT.

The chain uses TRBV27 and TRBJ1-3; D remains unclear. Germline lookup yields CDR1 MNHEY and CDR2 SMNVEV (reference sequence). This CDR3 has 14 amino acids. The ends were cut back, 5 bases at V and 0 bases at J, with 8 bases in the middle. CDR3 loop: CASSGISSGNTIYF. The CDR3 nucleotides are TGTGCCAGCAGTGGGATTAGCTCTGGAAACACCATATATTTT.

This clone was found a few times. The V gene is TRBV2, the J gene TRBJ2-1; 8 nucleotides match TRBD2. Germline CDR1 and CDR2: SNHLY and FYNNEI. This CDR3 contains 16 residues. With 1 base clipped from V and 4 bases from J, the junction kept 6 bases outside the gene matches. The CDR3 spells CASSEETSGLYNEQFF. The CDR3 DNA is TGTGCCAGCAGTGAAGAAACTAGCGGACTATACAATGAGCAGTTCTTC.

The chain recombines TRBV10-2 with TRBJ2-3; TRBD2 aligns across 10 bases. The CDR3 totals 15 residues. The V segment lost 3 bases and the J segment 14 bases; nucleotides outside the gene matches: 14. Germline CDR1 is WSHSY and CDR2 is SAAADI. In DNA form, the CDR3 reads TGCGCCAGCAGTGACGCTAGCGGGAGTGTCGCTCGCCGGTATTTT. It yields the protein CASSDASGSVARRYF.

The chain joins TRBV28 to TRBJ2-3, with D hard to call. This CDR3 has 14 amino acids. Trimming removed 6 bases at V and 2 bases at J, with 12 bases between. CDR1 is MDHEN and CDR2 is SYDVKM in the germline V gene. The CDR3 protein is CASSTGPITDTQYF. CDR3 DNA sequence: TGTGCCAGCAGCACCGGGCCTATCACAGATACGCAGTATTTT.

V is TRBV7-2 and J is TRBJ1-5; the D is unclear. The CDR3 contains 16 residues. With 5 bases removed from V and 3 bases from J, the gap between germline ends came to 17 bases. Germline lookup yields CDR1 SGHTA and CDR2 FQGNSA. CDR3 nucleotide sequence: TGTGCCAGCAGCCCCCAGGCGGGCAAAAACAATCAGCCCCAGCATTTT. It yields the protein CASSPQAGKNNQPQHF.

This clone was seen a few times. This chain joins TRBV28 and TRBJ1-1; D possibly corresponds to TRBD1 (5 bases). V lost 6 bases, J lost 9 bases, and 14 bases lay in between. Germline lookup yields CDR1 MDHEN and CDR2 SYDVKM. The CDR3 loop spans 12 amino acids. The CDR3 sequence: CASSPNQGQAFF. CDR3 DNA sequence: TGTGCCAGCAGCCCTAACCAGGGACAAGCTTTCTTT.

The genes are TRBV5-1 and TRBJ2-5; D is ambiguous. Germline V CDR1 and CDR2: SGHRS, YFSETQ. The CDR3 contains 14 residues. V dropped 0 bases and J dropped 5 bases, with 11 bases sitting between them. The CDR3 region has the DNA TGCGCCAGCAGCTTGGGCACGGCCGGGGAGACCCAGTACTTC. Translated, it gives CASSLGTAGETQYF. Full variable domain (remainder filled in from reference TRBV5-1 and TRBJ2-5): KAGVTQTPRYLIKTRGQQVTLSCSPISGHRSVSWYQQTPGQGLQFLFEYFSETQRNKGNFPGRFSGRQFSNSRSEMNVSTLELGDSALYLCASSLGTAGETQYFGPGTRLLVL.

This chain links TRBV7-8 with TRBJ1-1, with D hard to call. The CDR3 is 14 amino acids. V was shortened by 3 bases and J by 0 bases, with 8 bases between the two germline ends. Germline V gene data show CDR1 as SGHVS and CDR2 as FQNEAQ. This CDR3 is CASSFWCLNTEAFF. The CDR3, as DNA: TGTGCCAGCAGCTTCTGGTGTCTGAACACTGAAGCTTTCTTT.

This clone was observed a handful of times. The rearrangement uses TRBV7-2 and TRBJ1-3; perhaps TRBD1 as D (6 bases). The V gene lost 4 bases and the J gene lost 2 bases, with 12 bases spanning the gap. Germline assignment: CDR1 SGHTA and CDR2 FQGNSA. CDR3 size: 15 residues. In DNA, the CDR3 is TGTGCCAGCAGCTCCGGAGGGGGAACTGGAAACACCATATATTTT. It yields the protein CASSSGGGTGNTIYF.

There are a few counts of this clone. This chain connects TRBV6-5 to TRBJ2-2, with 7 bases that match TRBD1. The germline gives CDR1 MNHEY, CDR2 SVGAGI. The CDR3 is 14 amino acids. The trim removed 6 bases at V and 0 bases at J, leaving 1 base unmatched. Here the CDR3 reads CASRGTANTGELFF. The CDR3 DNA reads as TGTGCCAGCAGAGGGACAGCGAACACCGGGGAGCTGTTTTTT.

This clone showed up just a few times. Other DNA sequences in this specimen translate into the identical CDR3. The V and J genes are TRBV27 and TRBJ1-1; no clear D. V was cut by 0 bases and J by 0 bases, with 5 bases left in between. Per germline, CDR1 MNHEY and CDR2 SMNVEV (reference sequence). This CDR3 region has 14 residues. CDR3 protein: CASSLSAVNTEAFF. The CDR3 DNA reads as TGTGCCAGCAGTTTATCGGCGGTGAACACTGAAGCTTTCTTT.

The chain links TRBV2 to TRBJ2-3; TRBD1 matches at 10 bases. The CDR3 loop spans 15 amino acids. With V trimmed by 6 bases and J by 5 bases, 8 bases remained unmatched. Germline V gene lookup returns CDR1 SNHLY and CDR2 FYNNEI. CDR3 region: CASSAGDRGRDTQYF. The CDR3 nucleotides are TGTGCCAGCAGCGCGGGGGACAGGGGTAGAGATACGCAGTATTTT.

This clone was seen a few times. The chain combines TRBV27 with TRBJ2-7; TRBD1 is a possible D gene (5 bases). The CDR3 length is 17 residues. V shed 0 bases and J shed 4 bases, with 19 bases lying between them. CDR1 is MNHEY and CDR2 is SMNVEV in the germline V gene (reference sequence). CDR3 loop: CASSLSGRPGRIYEQYF. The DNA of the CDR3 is TGTGCCAGCAGTTTATCGGGAAGGCCAGGGCGAATTTACGAGCAGTACTTC.

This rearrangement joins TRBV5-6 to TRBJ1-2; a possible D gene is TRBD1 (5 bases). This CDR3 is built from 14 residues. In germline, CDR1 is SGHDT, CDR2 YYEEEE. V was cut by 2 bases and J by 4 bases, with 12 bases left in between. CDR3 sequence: CASSLRGGSYGYTF. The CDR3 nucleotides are TGTGCCAGCAGCTTAAGGGGCGGGAGCTATGGCTACACCTTC.

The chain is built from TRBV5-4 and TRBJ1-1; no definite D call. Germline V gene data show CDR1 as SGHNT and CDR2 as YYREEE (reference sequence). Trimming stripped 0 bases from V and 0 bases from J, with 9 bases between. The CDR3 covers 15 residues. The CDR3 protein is CASSLDGVVNTEAFF. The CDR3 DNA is TGTGCCAGCAGCTTGGATGGCGTTGTGAACACTGAAGCTTTCTTT.

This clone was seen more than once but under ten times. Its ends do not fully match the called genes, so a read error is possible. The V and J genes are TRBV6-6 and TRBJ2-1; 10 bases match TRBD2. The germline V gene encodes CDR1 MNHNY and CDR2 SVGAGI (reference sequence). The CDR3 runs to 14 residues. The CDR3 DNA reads TGTGCCATCAGTCCCGGGACTAGCGAGAATGAGCAGTTCTTC. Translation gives CAISPGTSENEQFF.

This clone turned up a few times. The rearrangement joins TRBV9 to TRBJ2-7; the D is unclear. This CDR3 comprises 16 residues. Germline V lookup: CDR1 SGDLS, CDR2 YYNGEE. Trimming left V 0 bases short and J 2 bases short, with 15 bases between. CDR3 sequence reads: CASSVEAGTRAYEQYF. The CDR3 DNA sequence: TGTGCCAGCAGCGTAGAGGCTGGCACCAGAGCCTACGAGCAGTACTTC.

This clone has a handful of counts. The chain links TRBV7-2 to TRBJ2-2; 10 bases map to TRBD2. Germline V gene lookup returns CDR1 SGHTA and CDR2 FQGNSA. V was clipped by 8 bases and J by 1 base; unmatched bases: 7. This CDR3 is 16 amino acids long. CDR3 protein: CASGGWTSGNTGELFF. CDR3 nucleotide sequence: TGTGCCAGCGGGGGGTGGACTAGCGGGAACACCGGGGAGCTGTTTTTT.

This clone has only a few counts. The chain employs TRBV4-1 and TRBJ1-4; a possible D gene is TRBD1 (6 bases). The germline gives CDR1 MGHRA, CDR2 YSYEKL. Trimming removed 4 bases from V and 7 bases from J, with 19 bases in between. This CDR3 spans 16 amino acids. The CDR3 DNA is TGCGCCAGCAGCCGGGGCTACAGGGTCGGCATTGAAAAACTGTTTTTT. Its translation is CASSRGYRVGIEKLFF.

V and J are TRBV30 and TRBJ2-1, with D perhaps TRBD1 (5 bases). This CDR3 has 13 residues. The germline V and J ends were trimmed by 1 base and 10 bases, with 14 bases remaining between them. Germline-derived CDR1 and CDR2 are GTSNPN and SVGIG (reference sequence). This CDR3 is CAWSGQISYEQFF. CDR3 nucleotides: TGTGCCTGGAGTGGACAGATTTCCTACGAGCAGTTCTTC.

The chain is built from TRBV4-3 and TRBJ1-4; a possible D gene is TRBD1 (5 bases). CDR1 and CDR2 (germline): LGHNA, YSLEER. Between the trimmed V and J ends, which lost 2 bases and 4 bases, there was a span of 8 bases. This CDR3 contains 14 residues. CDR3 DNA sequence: TGCGCCAGCAGCCAACAGGGTTATAATGAAAAACTGTTTTTT. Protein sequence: CASSQQGYNEKLFF.

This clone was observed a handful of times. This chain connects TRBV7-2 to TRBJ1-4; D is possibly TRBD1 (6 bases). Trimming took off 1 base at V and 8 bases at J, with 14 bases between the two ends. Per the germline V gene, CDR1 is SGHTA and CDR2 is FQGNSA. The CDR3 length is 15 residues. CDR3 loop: CASSLVRGAREKLFF. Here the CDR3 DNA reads TGTGCCAGCAGCTTAGTTAGGGGGGCGCGGGAAAAACTGTTTTTT.

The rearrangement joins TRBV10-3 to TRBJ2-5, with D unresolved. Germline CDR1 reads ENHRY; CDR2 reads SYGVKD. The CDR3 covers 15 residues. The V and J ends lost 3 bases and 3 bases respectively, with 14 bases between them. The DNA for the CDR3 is TGTGCCATCAGTGATGCGGAACCCTACGAAGAGACCCAGTACTTC. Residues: CAISDAEPYEETQYF.

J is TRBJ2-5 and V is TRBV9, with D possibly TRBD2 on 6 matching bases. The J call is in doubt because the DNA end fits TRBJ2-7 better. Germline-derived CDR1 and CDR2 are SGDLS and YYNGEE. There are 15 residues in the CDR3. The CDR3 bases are TGTGCCAGCAGCGTAGGTGTTAGCGGATCCTACGAGCAGTACTTC. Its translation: CASSVGVSGSYEQYF.

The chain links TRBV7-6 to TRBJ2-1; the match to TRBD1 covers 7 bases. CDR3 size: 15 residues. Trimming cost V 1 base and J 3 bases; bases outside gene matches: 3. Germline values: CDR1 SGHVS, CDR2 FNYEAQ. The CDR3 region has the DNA TGTGCCAGCAGCTTAGACAGGGGATACTACAATGAGCAGTTCTTC. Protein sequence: CASSLDRGYYNEQFF.

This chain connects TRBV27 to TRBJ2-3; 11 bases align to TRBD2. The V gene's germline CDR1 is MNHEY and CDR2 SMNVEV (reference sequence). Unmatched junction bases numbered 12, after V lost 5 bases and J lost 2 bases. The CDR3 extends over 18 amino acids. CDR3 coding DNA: TGTGCCAGCAGTACCGATCTTACTAGCGGGAGTATCACAGATACGCAGTATTTT. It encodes CASSTDLTSGSITDTQYF.

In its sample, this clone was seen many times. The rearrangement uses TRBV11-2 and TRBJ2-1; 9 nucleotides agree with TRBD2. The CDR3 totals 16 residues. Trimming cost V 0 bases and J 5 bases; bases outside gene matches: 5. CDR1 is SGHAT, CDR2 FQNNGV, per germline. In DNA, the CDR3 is TGTGCCAGCAGCTTAGACCAACTAGCGGGTAACAATGAGCAGTTCTTC. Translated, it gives CASSLDQLAGNNEQFF.

The CDR3 DNA reads as TGTGCCAGCGGGACCTACGAGCAGTACTTC. This encodes CASGTYEQYF. The chain is built from TRBV7-8 and TRBJ2-7; D is unresolved. V was clipped by 8 bases and J by 2 bases, with 4 bases between them. Germline loops: CDR1 SGHVS, CDR2 FQNEAQ. The CDR3 runs 10 residues. Looking up the rest from reference TRBV7-8 and TRBJ2-7 gives the full variable domain: GAGVSQSPRYKVAKRGQDVALRCDPISGHVSLFWYQQALGQGPEFLTYFQNEAQLDKSGLPSDRFFAERPEGSVSTLKIQRTQQEDSAVYLCASGTYEQYFGPGTRLTVT.

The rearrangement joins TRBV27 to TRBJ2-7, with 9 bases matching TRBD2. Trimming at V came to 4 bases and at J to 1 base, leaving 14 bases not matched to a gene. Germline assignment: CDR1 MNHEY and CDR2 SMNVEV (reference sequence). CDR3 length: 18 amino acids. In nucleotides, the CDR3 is TGTGCCAGCAGTTCCTCCGCCCCTCTAGCGGGACTATCCTACGAGCAGTACTTC. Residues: CASSSSAPLAGLSYEQYF.

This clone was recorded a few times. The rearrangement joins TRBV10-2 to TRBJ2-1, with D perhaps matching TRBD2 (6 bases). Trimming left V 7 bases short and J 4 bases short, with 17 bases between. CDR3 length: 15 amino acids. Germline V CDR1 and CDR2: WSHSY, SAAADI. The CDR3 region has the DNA TGCGCCAGCACGATAGGAGGAGGACTATACAATGAGCAGTTCTTC. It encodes CASTIGGGLYNEQFF.